Reported below is one T cell receptor (beta chain). Its antigen is not known. The sample originates from a study of cytomegalovirus exposure and HLA in healthy donors. Study-wide results and limits: Cytomegalovirus status, reportedly, was diagnosed with high specificity and sensitivity by the classifier.

The method was immunoSEQ multiplex PCR; TCRdb's version includes in-frame clones alone and lacks a portion of them. The sample records some 170,000 clones, 87% being singletons. The donors were members of the validation cohort comprising over 100 subjects, separate from the roughly 680-subject first cohort. This CDR3 is built from 13 residues. Germline CDR1 reads SGDLS; CDR2 reads YYNGEE. V was cut by 0 bases and J by 6 bases, with 9 bases left in between. The sequencing sample was made of PBMCs. V is TRBV9 and J is TRBJ1-2; D is perhaps TRBD1 (5 bases). The sequence derives from a young woman in good health and CMV-seronegative. The CDR3 DNA is TGTGCCAGCAGCGTAGGGGGGGAACATGGCTACACCTTC. This translates into CASSVGGEHGYTF.